This T cell receptor (beta chain) was sequenced for a study of cytomegalovirus exposure and HLA in healthy donors. As for the study in general: Most donors, more than 80% of over 300 genotyped, fell in the Caucasian-associated ancestry cluster.

Per germline, CDR1 SGHRS and CDR2 YFSETQ. V lost 0 bases and J lost 10; bases outside the gene matches: 8. This CDR3 is built from 15 residues. 13 Jbeta primers and 60 Vbeta primers were used for the PCR. Sequenced by immunoSEQ multiplex PCR; TCRdb stores in-frame clones only, minus some. The repertoire holds about 110,000 clones, with 15% as singletons. Remarks on this clone: The antigen is not known.

Study results and limitations: Researchers reported in a later analysis that a missense DCLRE1C variant was tied to TCR beta V- and J-gene trimming.

The chain recombines TRBV5-1 with TRBJ2-1; 9 bases are a match to TRBD1. This TCR was recovered from a woman aged 18-30 years in good health and CMV-seronegative. Sample: PBMCs. CDR3 sequence (DNA): TGCGCCAGCAGCTTGGAGGGACAGGGCCTTAGGGAGCAGTTCTTC. This sequence encodes CASSLEGQGLREQFF. Based on the CDR3 plus reference TRBV5-1 and TRBJ2-1, the full variable domain is KAGVTQTPRYLIKTRGQQVTLSCSPISGHRSVSWYQQTPGQGLQFLFEYFSETQRNKGNFPGRFSGRQFSNSRSEMNVSTLELGDSALYLCASSLEGQGLREQFFGPGTRLTVL.